This T cell receptor beta chain was identified in a study of T cells in localized non-small cell lung cancer (dated by TCRdb to the early 2020s). Regarding the complete study: T cell repertoires of 200 to 250 early-stage NSCLC patients were analyzed, with tumors being compared against uninvolved tumor-adjacent lungs. The cohort was made up of approximately 250 treatment-naive NSCLC patients whose localized lung tumors had been resected. A mean age of around 66 years was recorded for the NSCLC patients, of whom some 130 were male and some 100 were female.

The immunoSEQ Assay was used to sequence TCR beta CDR3 regions from DNA. The paper's processing steps were these. T cell density was computed as TCR beta template counts normalized to usable DNA estimated by amplifying housekeeping genes. Using the preseqR package, richness was estimated by extrapolating to 120,000 templates for tissue samples and 400,000 templates for PBMC samples. Clonality was calculated as one minus Pielou's evenness. Differential abundance testing on productive amino-acid clonotypes, with a minimum total count of 5 and an alpha of 0.1, was used to identify tissue-enriched TCRs. Repertoire overlap between compartments was quantified with the Jaccard Index and Morisita Overlap Index. GLIPH grouped TCR beta CDR3s together with public tetramer-defined viral CDR3s, and a viral motif had to include at least three viral sequences and show V-gene enrichment. Sourced from immuneACCESS, this table was stored by TCRdb with only in-frame sequences that have V and J called. A share of the clones is absent; for the studies checked, an unresolved V gene accounts for under half, and the remainder has no known explanation. For V, J and clone size, that table is used; D and trimming come from the DNA. This sample has 75,000 to 95,000 clones in its table, and around 80% of those were observed once. About a fifth of the sample goes to the ten largest clones.

At diagnosis, peripheral blood, uninvolved tumor-adjacent lung and tumor were collected and stored as a combination of fresh-frozen and FFPE material. For TCR repertoire profiling, blood samples were analyzed as peripheral blood mononuclear cells. Results and caveats for the whole study, not just this receptor: Because the study design was exploratory, TCR variables were selected using unadjusted p-values without false-discovery rate correction. The highest T cell clonality was observed in uninvolved tumor-adjacent lung, where clonality exceeded that of tumor, suggesting that antigenic responses were more focused in uninvolved tumor-adjacent lung. Because multi-region tumor sequencing was not done, intratumor heterogeneity could not be ruled out. Higher blood T cell density associated with longer overall survival, while higher adjacent-lung clonality associated with shorter survival. A median of roughly 60 of the top 100 tumor clones were detected in paired uninvolved adjacent lung, and around 27 of these tumor clones were also found among the top 100 clones of the paired uninvolved adjacent lung.

With respect to this clone: Its antigen is still unknown. No clone much larger than this one lies a single base away; base qualities are absent.

The sample was PBMCs, taken before any cancer treatment. This TCR derives from a man aged 40 to 70 with stage II squamous cell lung carcinoma.

CDR3 loop: CASSLAVPTGASGNTIYF. The base sequence is TGTGCCAGCAGCTTAGCGGTTCCCACAGGGGCCTCTGGAAACACCATATATTTT. The chain couples TRBV7-2 to TRBJ1-3, and TRBD1 aligns with 7 junction nucleotides. The germline V gene supplies CDR1 SGHTA and CDR2 FQGNSA. Germline trimming amounts to 0 bases on V and 0 bases on J, with 8 as the count of junction bases outside the gene matches. Spanning cysteine to phenylalanine, the CDR3 consists of 18 amino acids. Of the read, only the CDR3 DNA is kept; its 54 bases are in frame from base 1.